A selection of T cell receptor beta chains follows, all from one sample in a study of blood T cells in healthy people across ages. TCRdb called the 5' RACE reads again in MiXCR, with one record for every CDR3 protein. The table records about 1,500,000 distinct CDR3 sequences, 42% of them present only once. The sequenced material came from blood. Source of these receptors: a woman younger than 30 in good health. Both conserved end residues are part of each CDR3. The order of the fields is D gene, clone size, V gene, J gene, CDR3 length, CDR3 protein, CDR3 DNA. D genes are given only for firm matches. Size is stated for part of the rows, as once, few or many counts, or as a class when the clone is expanded.

d_call: -; clone_size: -; v_call: TRBV6-1; j_call: TRBJ1-6; cdr3_length: 14; cdr3_aa: CASSEVLRDPPLHF; cdr3_nt: TGTGCCAGCAGTGAAGTGCTCAGGGATCCACCCCTCCACTTT
d_call: -; clone_size: -; v_call: TRBV3-1; j_call: TRBJ2-7; cdr3_length: 13; cdr3_aa: CASSQGEEAGQYF; cdr3_nt: TGTGCCAGCAGCCAAGGAGAAGAGGCCGGGCAGTACTTC
d_call: -; clone_size: -; v_call: TRBV7-9; j_call: TRBJ1-4; cdr3_length: 16; cdr3_aa: CASSLAIRVQNEKLFF; cdr3_nt: TGTGCCAGCAGCTTAGCGATTAGGGTCCAAAATGAAAAACTGTTTTTT
d_call: -; clone_size: -; v_call: TRBV10-3; j_call: TRBJ2-7; cdr3_length: 13; cdr3_aa: CASSGGLPYEQYF; cdr3_nt: TGTGCCTCCTCTGGAGGGTTACCCTACGAGCAGTACTTC
d_call: TRBD2; clone_size: -; v_call: TRBV20-1; j_call: TRBJ2-5; cdr3_length: 15; cdr3_aa: CSAVGTGGISETQYF; cdr3_nt: TGCAGTGCTGTGGGGACGGGAGGGATTTCGGAGACCCAGTACTTC
d_call: -; clone_size: -; v_call: TRBV20-1; j_call: TRBJ1-1; cdr3_length: 13; cdr3_aa: CSDTTVMNTEAFF; cdr3_nt: TGCAGTGACACGACGGTCATGAACACTGAAGCTTTCTTT
d_call: -; clone_size: few; v_call: TRBV9; j_call: TRBJ2-7; cdr3_length: 15; cdr3_aa: CASSPQSGNLYEQYF; cdr3_nt: TGTGCCAGCAGCCCACAATCGGGCAACCTCTACGAGCAGTACTTC
d_call: -; clone_size: -; v_call: TRBV6-5; j_call: TRBJ1-4; cdr3_length: 15; cdr3_aa: CASRSEGIVGEKLFF; cdr3_nt: TGTGCCAGCAGGAGTGAGGGGATAGTAGGTGAAAAACTGTTTTTT
d_call: TRBD1; clone_size: -; v_call: TRBV6-1; j_call: TRBJ1-6; cdr3_length: 16; cdr3_aa: CASSEDRGSYNSPLHF; cdr3_nt: TGTGCCAGCAGTGAAGACAGGGGGTCCTATAATTCACCCCTCCACTTT
d_call: TRBD1; clone_size: once; v_call: TRBV3-1; j_call: TRBJ2-7; cdr3_length: 14; cdr3_aa: CASSTGQGYYEQYF; cdr3_nt: TGTGCCAGCAGCACGGGACAGGGTTACTACGAGCAGTACTTC
d_call: -; clone_size: few; v_call: TRBV7-2; j_call: TRBJ1-2; cdr3_length: 12; cdr3_aa: CASSLDQYGYTF; cdr3_nt: TGTGCCAGCAGCTTAGACCAATATGGCTACACCTTC
d_call: TRBD1; clone_size: -; v_call: TRBV5-1; j_call: TRBJ2-1; cdr3_length: 15; cdr3_aa: CASSLGGTENNEQFF; cdr3_nt: TGCGCCAGCAGCTTGGGAGGGACAGAAAACAATGAGCAGTTCTTC
d_call: -; clone_size: few; v_call: TRBV20-1; j_call: TRBJ1-4; cdr3_length: 17; cdr3_aa: CSAREEGRSATNEKLFF; cdr3_nt: TGCAGTGCCAGAGAAGAGGGACGGTCTGCAACTAATGAAAAACTGTTTTTT
d_call: -; clone_size: -; v_call: TRBV20-1; j_call: TRBJ2-1; cdr3_length: 12; cdr3_aa: CSARMGYDEQFF; cdr3_nt: TGCAGTGCTAGGATGGGGTATGATGAGCAGTTCTTC
d_call: TRBD1; clone_size: -; v_call: TRBV5-1; j_call: TRBJ1-1; cdr3_length: 14; cdr3_aa: CASSLGQPNAEAFF; cdr3_nt: TGCGCCAGCAGCCTGGGACAGCCGAACGCTGAAGCTTTCTTT
d_call: -; clone_size: -; v_call: TRBV3-1; j_call: TRBJ2-6; cdr3_length: 14; cdr3_aa: CASTALSGANVLTF; cdr3_nt: TGTGCCAGCACCGCATTATCTGGGGCCAACGTCCTGACTTTC
d_call: -; clone_size: -; v_call: TRBV29-1; j_call: TRBJ2-3; cdr3_length: 14; cdr3_aa: CSVGMSPSTDTQYF; cdr3_nt: TGCAGCGTTGGGATGAGTCCCTCCACAGATACGCAGTATTTT
d_call: TRBD1; clone_size: -; v_call: TRBV3-1; j_call: TRBJ2-7; cdr3_length: 12; cdr3_aa: CASSHAGGEQYF; cdr3_nt: TGTGCCAGCAGCCATGCAGGGGGCGAGCAGTACTTC
d_call: TRBD1; clone_size: -; v_call: TRBV20-1; j_call: TRBJ2-7; cdr3_length: 14; cdr3_aa: CSARPGQSGYEQYF; cdr3_nt: TGCAGTGCGAGACCGGGACAGAGCGGCTACGAGCAGTACTTC
d_call: -; clone_size: few; v_call: TRBV2; j_call: TRBJ2-4; cdr3_length: 15; cdr3_aa: CASSELGQTKNIQYF; cdr3_nt: TGTGCCAGCAGTGAATTAGGACAGACAAAAAACATTCAGTACTTC
d_call: -; clone_size: -; v_call: TRBV5-1; j_call: TRBJ2-1; cdr3_length: 16; cdr3_aa: CASSLGGSVWDNEQFF; cdr3_nt: TGCGCCAGCAGCTTGGGTGGGTCAGTTTGGGACAATGAGCAGTTCTTC
d_call: -; clone_size: few; v_call: TRBV28; j_call: TRBJ2-1; cdr3_length: 16; cdr3_aa: CASIFGTRGSYNEQFF; cdr3_nt: TGTGCCAGTATATTCGGGACCCGGGGGTCCTACAATGAGCAGTTCTTC
d_call: -; clone_size: -; v_call: TRBV4-1; j_call: TRBJ2-3; cdr3_length: 16; cdr3_aa: CASSQGSSTSTDTQYF; cdr3_nt: TGCGCCAGCAGCCAAGGCTCCAGTACTAGCACAGATACGCAGTATTTT
d_call: TRBD1; clone_size: -; v_call: TRBV12-3/TRBV12-4; j_call: TRBJ2-5; cdr3_length: 14; cdr3_aa: CASSFWDRGGEQYF; cdr3_nt: TGTGCCAGCAGTTTTTGGGACAGGGGAGGAGAGCAGTACTTC
d_call: -; clone_size: many; v_call: TRBV5-1; j_call: TRBJ2-2; cdr3_length: 12; cdr3_aa: CASSSNTGELFF; cdr3_nt: TGTGCCAGCAGCTCGAACACCGGGGAGCTGTTTTTT
d_call: -; clone_size: -; v_call: TRBV1; j_call: TRBJ2-6; cdr3_length: 15; cdr3_aa: CTSSQRDSHFYVLTF; cdr3_nt: TGCACCAGCAGCCAGCGGGACAGCCATTTCTACGTCCTGACTTTC
d_call: TRBD2; clone_size: many; v_call: TRBV7-2; j_call: TRBJ2-1; cdr3_length: 16; cdr3_aa: CASSYSSQREYNEQFF; cdr3_nt: TGTGCCAGCAGTTATAGCTCCCAGCGGGAGTACAATGAGCAGTTCTTC
d_call: -; clone_size: -; v_call: TRBV29-1; j_call: TRBJ2-1; cdr3_length: 13; cdr3_aa: CSMGLGLYNEQFF; cdr3_nt: TGCAGCATGGGGCTTGGGCTCTACAATGAGCAGTTCTTC
d_call: TRBD2; clone_size: -; v_call: TRBV5-1; j_call: TRBJ2-1; cdr3_length: 12; cdr3_aa: CASSGTAGVGFF; cdr3_nt: TGCGCCAGCAGCGGTACAGCGGGAGTTGGGTTCTTC
d_call: -; clone_size: -; v_call: TRBV7-2; j_call: TRBJ2-7; cdr3_length: 12; cdr3_aa: CASMAFTYEQYF; cdr3_nt: TGTGCCAGCATGGCCTTCACCTACGAGCAGTACTTC
d_call: TRBD2; clone_size: once; v_call: TRBV5-1; j_call: TRBJ2-7; cdr3_length: 16; cdr3_aa: CASSLGLAESYNEQYF; cdr3_nt: TGCGCCAGCAGCTTAGGACTAGCGGAATCCTACAATGAGCAGTACTTC
d_call: -; clone_size: -; v_call: TRBV2; j_call: TRBJ1-2; cdr3_length: 13; cdr3_aa: CASRKTENYGYTF; cdr3_nt: TGTGCCAGCAGAAAGACGGAAAACTATGGCTACACCTTC
d_call: -; clone_size: -; v_call: TRBV30; j_call: TRBJ2-7; cdr3_length: 11; cdr3_aa: CAWSPGDEQYF; cdr3_nt: TGTGCCTGGAGTCCCGGGGACGAGCAGTACTTC
d_call: -; clone_size: few; v_call: TRBV10-3; j_call: TRBJ2-5; cdr3_length: 15; cdr3_aa: CAISEGISGDQTQYF; cdr3_nt: TGTGCCATCAGTGAGGGTATATCGGGGGACCAGACCCAGTACTTC
d_call: TRBD2; clone_size: -; v_call: TRBV20-1; j_call: TRBJ2-3; cdr3_length: 15; cdr3_aa: CSAQGTSGGDYTQYF; cdr3_nt: TGCAGTGCGCAGGGGACTAGCGGGGGAGACTATACGCAGTATTTT
d_call: -; clone_size: -; v_call: TRBV7-2; j_call: TRBJ1-1; cdr3_length: 15; cdr3_aa: CASSLVGGGNTEAFF; cdr3_nt: TGTGCCAGCAGCTTAGTCGGGGGGGGGAACACTGAAGCTTTCTTT
d_call: TRBD2; clone_size: many; v_call: TRBV6-4; j_call: TRBJ2-3; cdr3_length: 15; cdr3_aa: CASSDSSGGADTQYF; cdr3_nt: TGTGCCAGCAGTGACTCTAGCGGGGGGGCAGATACGCAGTATTTT
d_call: -; clone_size: -; v_call: TRBV12-3/TRBV12-4; j_call: TRBJ2-1; cdr3_length: 15; cdr3_aa: CASSPTGRTYNEQFF; cdr3_nt: TGTGCCAGCAGCCCTACAGGAAGGACCTACAATGAGCAGTTCTTC
d_call: TRBD1; clone_size: -; v_call: TRBV12-3/TRBV12-4; j_call: TRBJ1-5; cdr3_length: 14; cdr3_aa: CASSLQGNYQPQHF; cdr3_nt: TGTGCCAGCAGCTTACAGGGGAACTATCAGCCCCAGCATTTT
d_call: -; clone_size: few; v_call: TRBV5-6; j_call: TRBJ2-1; cdr3_length: 16; cdr3_aa: CASSRDPGNPYNEQFF; cdr3_nt: TGTGCCAGCAGCCGGGACCCGGGGAACCCCTACAATGAGCAGTTCTTC
d_call: TRBD2; clone_size: few; v_call: TRBV20-1; j_call: TRBJ2-5; cdr3_length: 16; cdr3_aa: CSAYPGLAEVQETQYF; cdr3_nt: TGCAGTGCTTACCCCGGACTAGCGGAGGTCCAGGAGACCCAGTACTTC
d_call: -; clone_size: -; v_call: TRBV20-1; j_call: TRBJ1-1; cdr3_length: 14; cdr3_aa: CSAVGGSMNTEAFF; cdr3_nt: TGCAGTGCCGTGGGGGGCTCGATGAACACTGAAGCTTTCTTT
d_call: -; clone_size: few; v_call: TRBV9; j_call: TRBJ2-1; cdr3_length: 13; cdr3_aa: CASSVAASPEQFF; cdr3_nt: TGTGCCAGCAGCGTAGCTGCGAGTCCTGAGCAGTTCTTC
d_call: TRBD1; clone_size: -; v_call: TRBV4-1; j_call: TRBJ2-5; cdr3_length: 15; cdr3_aa: CASSQAGDREETQYF; cdr3_nt: TGCGCCAGCAGCCAGGCCGGGGACAGAGAAGAGACCCAGTACTTC
d_call: -; clone_size: -; v_call: TRBV9; j_call: TRBJ2-1; cdr3_length: 17; cdr3_aa: CASSDLATPSTYNEQFF; cdr3_nt: TGTGCCAGCAGCGATCTCGCAACCCCGAGCACCTACAATGAGCAGTTCTTC
d_call: TRBD2; clone_size: few; v_call: TRBV3-1; j_call: TRBJ2-3; cdr3_length: 18; cdr3_aa: CASSHVKGTSGTTDTQYF; cdr3_nt: TGTGCCAGCAGCCACGTCAAAGGGACTAGCGGGACCACAGATACGCAGTATTTT
d_call: TRBD1; clone_size: -; v_call: TRBV5-6; j_call: TRBJ1-5; cdr3_length: 16; cdr3_aa: CASSLQDRASNQPQHF; cdr3_nt: TGTGCCAGCAGCTTACAGGACAGGGCTAGCAATCAGCCCCAGCATTTT
d_call: -; clone_size: few; v_call: TRBV20-1; j_call: TRBJ2-5; cdr3_length: 13; cdr3_aa: CSATGTRGETQYF; cdr3_nt: TGCAGTGCTACCGGGACCCGTGGAGAGACCCAGTACTTC
d_call: TRBD2; clone_size: -; v_call: TRBV7-2; j_call: TRBJ2-1; cdr3_length: 15; cdr3_aa: CASSSTSGSAYEQFF; cdr3_nt: TGTGCCAGCAGCTCAACTAGCGGGAGCGCCTACGAGCAGTTCTTC